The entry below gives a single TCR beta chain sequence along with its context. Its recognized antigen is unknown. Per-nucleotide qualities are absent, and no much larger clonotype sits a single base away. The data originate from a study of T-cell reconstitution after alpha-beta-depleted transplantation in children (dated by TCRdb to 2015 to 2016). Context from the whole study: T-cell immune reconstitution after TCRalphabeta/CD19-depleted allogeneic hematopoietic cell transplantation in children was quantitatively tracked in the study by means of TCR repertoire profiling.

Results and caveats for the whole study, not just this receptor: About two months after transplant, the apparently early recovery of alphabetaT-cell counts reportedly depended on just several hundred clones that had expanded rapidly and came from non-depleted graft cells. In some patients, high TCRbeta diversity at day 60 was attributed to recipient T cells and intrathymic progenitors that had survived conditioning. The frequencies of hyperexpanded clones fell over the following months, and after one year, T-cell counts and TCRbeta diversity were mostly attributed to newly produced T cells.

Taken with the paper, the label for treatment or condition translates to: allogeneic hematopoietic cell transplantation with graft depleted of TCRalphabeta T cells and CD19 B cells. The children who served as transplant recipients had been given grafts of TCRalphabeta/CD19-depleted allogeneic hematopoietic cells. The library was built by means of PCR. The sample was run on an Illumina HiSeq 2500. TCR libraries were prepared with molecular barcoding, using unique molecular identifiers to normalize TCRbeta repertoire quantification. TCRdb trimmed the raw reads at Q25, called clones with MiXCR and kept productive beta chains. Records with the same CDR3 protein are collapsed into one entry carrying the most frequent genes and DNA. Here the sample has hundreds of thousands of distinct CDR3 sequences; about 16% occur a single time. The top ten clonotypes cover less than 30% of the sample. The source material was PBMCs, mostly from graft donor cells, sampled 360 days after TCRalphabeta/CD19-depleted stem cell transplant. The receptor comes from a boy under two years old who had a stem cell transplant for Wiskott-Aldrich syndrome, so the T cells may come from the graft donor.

The DNA sequence is given as TGCAGTGCTCCCATTACCGGCCGACAGAAATTGAACACTGAAGCTTTCTTT. Its coded protein is CSAPITGRQKLNTEAFF. This chain joins TRBV20-1 to TRBJ1-1; a tentative D call is TRBD1 (5 bases match). From its cysteine to its phenylalanine, the CDR3 spans 17 amino acids. This entry keeps only the CDR3 DNA: 51 bases, framed from base 1. In the germline V gene (reference sequence), CDR1 corresponds to DFQATT and CDR2 to SNEGSKA. Trimming takes 5 bases from V and 0 bases from J, and the germline ends sit 22 bases apart.